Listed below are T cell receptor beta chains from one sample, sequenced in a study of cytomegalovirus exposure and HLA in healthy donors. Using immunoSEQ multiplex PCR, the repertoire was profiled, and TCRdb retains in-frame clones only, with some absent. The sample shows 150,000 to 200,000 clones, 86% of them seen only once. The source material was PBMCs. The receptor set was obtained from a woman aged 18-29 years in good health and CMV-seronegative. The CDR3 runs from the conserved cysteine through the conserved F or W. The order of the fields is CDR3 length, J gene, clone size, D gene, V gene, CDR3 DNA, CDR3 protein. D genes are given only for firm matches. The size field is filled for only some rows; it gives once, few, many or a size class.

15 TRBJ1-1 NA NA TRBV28 TGTGCCAGTACAGAGCAGACAGGAATGAACACTGAAGCTTTCTTT CASTEQTGMNTEAFF
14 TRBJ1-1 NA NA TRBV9 TGTGCCAGCAGCATACAGGGTTTAGAGACTGAAGCTTTCTTT CASSIQGLETEAFF
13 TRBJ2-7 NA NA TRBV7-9 TGTGCCAGCAGCTTAGTTTTGAGGAACGAGCAGTACTTC CASSLVLRNEQYF
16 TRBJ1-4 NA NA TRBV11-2 TGTGCCAGCAGGTCCTTGGGAGGCAGTACTAATGAAAAACTGTTTTTT CASRSLGGSTNEKLFF
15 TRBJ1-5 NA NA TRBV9 TGTGCCAGCAGCGTAGGGGGAGGGCTCGGGCAGCCCCAGCATTTT CASSVGGGLGQPQHF
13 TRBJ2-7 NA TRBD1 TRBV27 TGTGCCAGCAGCCCGGACAGGGGCTACGAGCAGTACTTC CASSPDRGYEQYF
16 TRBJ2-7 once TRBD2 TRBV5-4 TGTGCCAGCAGCTTGGGGGGGACTAGCGGGACCTACGAGCAGTACTTC CASSLGGTSGTYEQYF
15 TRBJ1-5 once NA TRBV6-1 TGTGCCAGCAGTTGGGAGAAACATAGCAATCAGCCCCAGCATTTT CASSWEKHSNQPQHF
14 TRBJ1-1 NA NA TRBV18 TGTGCCAGCTCACCTATGGATGAGGTCACTGAAGCTTTCTTT CASSPMDEVTEAFF
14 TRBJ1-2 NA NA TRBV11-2 TGTGCCAGCAGCTTAGCACAGGGCGTGTATGGCTACACCTTC CASSLAQGVYGYTF
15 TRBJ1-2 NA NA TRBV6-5 TGTGCCAGCAGTTACCGAGAGACAGGTCGCTATGGCTACACCTTC CASSYRETGRYGYTF
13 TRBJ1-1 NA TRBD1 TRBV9 TGTGCCAGCAGCGCAGACAGGGATACTGAAGCTTTCTTT CASSADRDTEAFF
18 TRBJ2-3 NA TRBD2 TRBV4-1 TGCGCCAGCAGCCAAATAACTAGCGGGGGGTTCACACGTGATACGCAGTATTTT CASSQITSGGFTRDTQYF